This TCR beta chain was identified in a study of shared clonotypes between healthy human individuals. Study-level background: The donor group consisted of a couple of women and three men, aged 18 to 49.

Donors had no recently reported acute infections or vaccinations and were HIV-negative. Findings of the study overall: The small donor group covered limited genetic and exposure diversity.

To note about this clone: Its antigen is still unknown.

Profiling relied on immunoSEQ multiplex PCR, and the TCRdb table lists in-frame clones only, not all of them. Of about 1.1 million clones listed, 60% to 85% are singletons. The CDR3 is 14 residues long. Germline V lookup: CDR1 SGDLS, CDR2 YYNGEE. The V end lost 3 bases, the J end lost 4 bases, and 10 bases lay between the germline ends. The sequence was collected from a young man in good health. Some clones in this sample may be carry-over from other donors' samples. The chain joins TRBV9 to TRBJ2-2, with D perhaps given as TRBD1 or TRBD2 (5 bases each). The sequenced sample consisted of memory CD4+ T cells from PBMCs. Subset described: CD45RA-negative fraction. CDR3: CASSARGRTGELFF. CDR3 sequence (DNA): TGTGCCAGCAGCGCGAGGGGACGCACCGGGGAGCTGTTTTTT.